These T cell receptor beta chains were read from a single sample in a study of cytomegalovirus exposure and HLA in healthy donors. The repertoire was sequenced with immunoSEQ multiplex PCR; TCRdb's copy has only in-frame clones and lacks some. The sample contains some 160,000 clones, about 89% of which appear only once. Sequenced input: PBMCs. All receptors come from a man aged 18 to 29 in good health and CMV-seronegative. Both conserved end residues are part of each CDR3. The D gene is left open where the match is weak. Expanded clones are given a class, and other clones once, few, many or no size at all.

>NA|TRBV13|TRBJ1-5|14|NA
CASSLDTGHQPQHF
TGTGCCAGCAGCTTAGATACGGGTCATCAGCCCCAGCATTTT
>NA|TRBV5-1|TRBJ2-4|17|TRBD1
CASSGGTGANPKNIQYF
TGCGCCAGCAGCGGGGGGACAGGGGCAAATCCCAAAAACATTCAGTACTTC
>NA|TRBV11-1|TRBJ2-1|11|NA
CASSLLNEQFF
TGTGCCAGCAGCTTACTCAATGAGCAGTTCTTC
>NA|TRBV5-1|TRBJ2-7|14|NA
CASSLLDTSYEQYF
TGCGCCAGCAGCTTGCTGGACACATCCTACGAGCAGTACTTC
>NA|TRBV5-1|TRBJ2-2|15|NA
CASSSFGTNTGELFF
TGCGCCAGCAGCTCTTTCGGGACGAACACCGGGGAGCTGTTTTTT
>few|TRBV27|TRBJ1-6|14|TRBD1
CASSPDRGNSPLHF
TGTGCCAGCAGTCCCGACAGGGGTAATTCACCCCTCCACTTT
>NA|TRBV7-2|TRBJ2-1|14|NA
CASSPQAGYNEQFF
TGTGCCAGCAGCCCCCAAGCGGGTTACAATGAGCAGTTCTTC
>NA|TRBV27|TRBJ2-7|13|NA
CASSPRGSYEQYF
TGTGCCAGCAGTCCCCGCGGTTCGTACGAGCAGTACTTC
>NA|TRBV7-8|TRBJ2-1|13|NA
CASSLAPPNEQFF
TGTGCCAGCAGCTTAGCCCCTCCCAATGAGCAGTTCTTC
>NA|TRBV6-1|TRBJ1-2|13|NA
CASSYDRSYGYTF
TGTGCCAGCAGCTACGACAGGTCCTATGGCTACACCTTC
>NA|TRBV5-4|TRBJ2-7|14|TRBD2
CASRTSGGAYEQYF
TGTGCCAGCAGAACTAGCGGGGGGGCCTACGAGCAGTACTTC
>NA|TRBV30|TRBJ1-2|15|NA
CACLSRAQANYGYTF
TGTGCCTGCCTCAGCAGGGCCCAAGCTAACTATGGCTACACCTTC
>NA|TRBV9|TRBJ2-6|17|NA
CASSVGVFSSGANVLTF
TGTGCCAGCAGCGTCGGGGTGTTCAGTTCTGGGGCCAACGTCCTGACTTTC
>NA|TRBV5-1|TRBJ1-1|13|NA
CASSFQGRTEAFF
TGCGCCAGCAGCTTTCAGGGTCGGACTGAAGCTTTCTTT
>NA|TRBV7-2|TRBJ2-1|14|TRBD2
CASSLRDYYNEQFF
TGTGCCAGCAGCTTACGGGACTACTACAATGAGCAGTTCTTC
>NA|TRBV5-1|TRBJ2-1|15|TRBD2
CASSQMGGIGNEQFF
TGCGCCAGCAGCCAGATGGGGGGGATTGGCAATGAGCAGTTCTTC
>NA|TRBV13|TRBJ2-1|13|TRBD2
CASKTSGNNEQFF
TGTGCCAGCAAAACTAGCGGGAACAATGAGCAGTTCTTC
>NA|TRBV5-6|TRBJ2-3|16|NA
CASSLLRGFSTDTQYF
TGTGCCAGCAGCTTGCTCAGGGGTTTCTCCACAGATACGCAGTATTTT
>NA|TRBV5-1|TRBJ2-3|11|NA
CASNGIDTQYF
TGCGCCAGTAACGGGATCGATACGCAGTATTTT
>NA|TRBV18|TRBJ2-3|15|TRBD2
CASSSHAGGTDTQYF
TGTGCCAGCTCATCACACGCGGGGGGCACAGATACGCAGTATTTT
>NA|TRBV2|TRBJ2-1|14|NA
CASSRGASPNEQFF
TGTGCCAGCAGTCGGGGGGCTAGCCCCAATGAGCAGTTCTTC
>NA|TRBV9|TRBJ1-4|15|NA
CASSVGLDLNEKLFF
TGTGCCAGCAGCGTAGGGCTAGACCTTAATGAAAAACTGTTTTTT
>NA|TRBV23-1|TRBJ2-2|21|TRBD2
CASSLEAGKASGGTNTGELFF
TGCGCCAGCAGTTTGGAAGCAGGAAAAGCTAGCGGGGGCACCAACACCGGGGAGCTGTTTTTT
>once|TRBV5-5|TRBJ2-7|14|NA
CASHPGLSSYEQYF
TGTGCCAGCCACCCGGGACTCAGCTCTTACGAGCAGTACTTC
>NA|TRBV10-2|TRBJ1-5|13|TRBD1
CASRAGGNQPQHF
TGCGCCAGCAGAGCAGGGGGAAATCAGCCCCAGCATTTT
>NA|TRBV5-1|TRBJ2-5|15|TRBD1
CASSYGTGLQETQYF
TGCGCCAGCAGCTACGGGACAGGCCTCCAAGAGACCCAGTACTTC
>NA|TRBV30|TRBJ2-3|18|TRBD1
CAWSPRTGTGRATDTQYF
TGTGCCTGGAGTCCACGAACCGGGACAGGGAGGGCCACAGATACGCAGTATTTT
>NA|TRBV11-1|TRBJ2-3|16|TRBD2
CASSPTSGGASDTQYF
TGTGCCAGCAGCCCGACTAGCGGGGGGGCCTCAGATACGCAGTATTTT
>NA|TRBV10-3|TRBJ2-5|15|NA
CAISESWTDRRTQYF
TGTGCCATCAGTGAGTCTTGGACAGACAGGCGGACCCAGTACTTC